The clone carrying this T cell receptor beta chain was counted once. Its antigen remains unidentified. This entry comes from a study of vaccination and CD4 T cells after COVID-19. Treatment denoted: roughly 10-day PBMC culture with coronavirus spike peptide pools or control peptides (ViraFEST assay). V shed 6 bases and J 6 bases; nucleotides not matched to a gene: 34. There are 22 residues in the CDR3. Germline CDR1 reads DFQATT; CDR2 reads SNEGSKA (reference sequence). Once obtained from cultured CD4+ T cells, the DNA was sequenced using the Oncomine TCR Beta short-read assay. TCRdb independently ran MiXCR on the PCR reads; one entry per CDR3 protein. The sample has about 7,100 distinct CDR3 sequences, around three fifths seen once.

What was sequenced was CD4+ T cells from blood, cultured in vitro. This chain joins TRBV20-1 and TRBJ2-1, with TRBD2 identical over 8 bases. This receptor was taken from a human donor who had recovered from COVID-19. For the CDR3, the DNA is TGCAGTGCCCTTAAGCGGGAGTGGGGGAAGTGGATAGTCCGTCGGGGGGGCAATGAGCAGTTCTTC. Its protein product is CSALKREWGKWIVRRGGNEQFF.